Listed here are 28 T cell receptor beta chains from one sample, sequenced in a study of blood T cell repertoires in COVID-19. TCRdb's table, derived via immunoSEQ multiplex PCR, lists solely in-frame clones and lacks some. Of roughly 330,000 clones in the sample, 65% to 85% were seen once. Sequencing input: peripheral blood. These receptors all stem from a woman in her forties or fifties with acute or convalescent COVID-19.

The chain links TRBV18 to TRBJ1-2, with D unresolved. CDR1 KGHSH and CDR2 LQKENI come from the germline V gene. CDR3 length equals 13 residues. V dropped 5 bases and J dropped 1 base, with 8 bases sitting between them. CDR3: CASSEGSNYGYTF. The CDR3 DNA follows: TGTGCCAGCTCAGAGGGAAGTAACTATGGCTACACCTTC.

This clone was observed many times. The CDR3 here is CASSYRGNEQFF. Written as DNA, the CDR3 is TGTGCCAGCAGTTACAGGGGCAATGAGCAGTTCTTC. The rearrangement joins TRBV6-2 or TRBV6-3 to TRBJ2-1; tentative D call: TRBD1 (5 bases). CDR3 length equals 12 residues. The germline CDR1 and CDR2 sequences are MNHEY and SVGEGT. The ends were cut back, 2 bases at V and 6 bases at J, with 5 bases in the middle.

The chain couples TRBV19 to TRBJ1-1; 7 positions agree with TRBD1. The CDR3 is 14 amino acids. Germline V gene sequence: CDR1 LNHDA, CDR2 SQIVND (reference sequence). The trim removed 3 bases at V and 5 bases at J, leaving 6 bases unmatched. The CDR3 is CASSMQQGKTEAFF. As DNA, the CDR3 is TGTGCCAGTAGTATGCAACAGGGGAAAACTGAAGCTTTCTTT.

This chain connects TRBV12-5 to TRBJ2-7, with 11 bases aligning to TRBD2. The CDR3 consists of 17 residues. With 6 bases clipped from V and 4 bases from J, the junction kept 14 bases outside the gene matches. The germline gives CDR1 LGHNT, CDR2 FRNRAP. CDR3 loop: CASGKRTVAGGPYEQYF. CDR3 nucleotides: TGTGCTAGTGGCAAAAGGACGGTAGCGGGAGGGCCGTACGAGCAGTACTTC.

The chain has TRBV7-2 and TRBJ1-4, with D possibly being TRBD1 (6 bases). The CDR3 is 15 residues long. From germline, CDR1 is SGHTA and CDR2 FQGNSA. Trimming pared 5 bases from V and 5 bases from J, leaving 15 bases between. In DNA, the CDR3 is TGTGCCAGCAGCGCCCAGGGGTCCCTAAATGAAAAACTGTTTTTT. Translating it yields CASSAQGSLNEKLFF.

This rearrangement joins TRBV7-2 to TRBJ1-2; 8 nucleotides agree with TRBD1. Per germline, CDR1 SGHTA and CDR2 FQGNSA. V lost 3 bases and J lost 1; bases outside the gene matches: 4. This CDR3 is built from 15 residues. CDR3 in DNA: TGTGCCAGCAGCTTGCCCGACAGGGGTAACTATGGCTACACCTTC. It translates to CASSLPDRGNYGYTF. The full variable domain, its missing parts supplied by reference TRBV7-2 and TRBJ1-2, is GAGVSQSPSNKVTEKGKDVELRCDPISGHTALYWYRQSLGQGLEFLIYFQGNSAPDKSGLPSDRFSAERTGGSVSTLTIQRTQQEDSAVYLCASSLPDRGNYGYTFGSGTRLTVV.

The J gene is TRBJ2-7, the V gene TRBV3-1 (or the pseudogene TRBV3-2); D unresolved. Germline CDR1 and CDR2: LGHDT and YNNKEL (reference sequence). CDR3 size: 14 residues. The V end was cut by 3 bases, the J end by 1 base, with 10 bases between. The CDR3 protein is CASSQNPTSYEQYF. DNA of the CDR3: TGTGCCAGCAGCCAGAACCCTACTTCCTACGAGCAGTACTTC.

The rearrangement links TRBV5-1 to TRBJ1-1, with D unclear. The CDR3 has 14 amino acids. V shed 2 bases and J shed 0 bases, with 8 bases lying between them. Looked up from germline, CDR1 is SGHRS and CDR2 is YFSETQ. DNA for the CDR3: TGCGCCAGCAGCTTACAGTGGATGAACACTGAAGCTTTCTTT. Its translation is CASSLQWMNTEAFF.

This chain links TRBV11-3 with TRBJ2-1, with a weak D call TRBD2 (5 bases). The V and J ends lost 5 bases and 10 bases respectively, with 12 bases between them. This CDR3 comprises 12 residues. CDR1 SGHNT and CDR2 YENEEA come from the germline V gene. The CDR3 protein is CASSPRGREQFF. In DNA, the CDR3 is TGTGCCAGCAGCCCCCGAGGGAGAGAGCAGTTCTTC.

DNA of the CDR3: TGTGCCAGCAGCTTAGGCGGGGGGGTTTGGGATACGCAGTATTTT. Protein product: CASSLGGGVWDTQYF. The chain is built from TRBV7-2 and TRBJ2-3; 9 nucleotides align to TRBD2. This CDR3 region has 15 residues. Germline CDR1 reads SGHTA; CDR2 reads FQGNSA. V was pared by 1 base and J by 6 bases, with 5 bases of the junction left unmatched.

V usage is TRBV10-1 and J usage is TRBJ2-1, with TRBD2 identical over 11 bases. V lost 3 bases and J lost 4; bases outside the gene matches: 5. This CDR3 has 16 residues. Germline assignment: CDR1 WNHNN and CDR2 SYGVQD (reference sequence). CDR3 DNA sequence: TGCGCCAGCAGTGATCTAGCGGGGGGCGGTTACAATGAGCAGTTCTTC. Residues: CASSDLAGGGYNEQFF.

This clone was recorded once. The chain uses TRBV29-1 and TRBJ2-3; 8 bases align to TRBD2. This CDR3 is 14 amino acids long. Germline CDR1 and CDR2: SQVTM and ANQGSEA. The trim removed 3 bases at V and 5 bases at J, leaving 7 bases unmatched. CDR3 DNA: TGCAGCGTTGAGCGGGAGGACCGGGGAGATACGCAGTATTTT. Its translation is CSVEREDRGDTQYF.

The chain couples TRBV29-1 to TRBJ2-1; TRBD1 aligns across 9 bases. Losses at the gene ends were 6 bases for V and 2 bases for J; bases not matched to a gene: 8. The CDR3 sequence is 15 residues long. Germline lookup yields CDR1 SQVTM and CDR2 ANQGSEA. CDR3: CSVATGTGPYNEQFF. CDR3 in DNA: TGCAGCGTCGCCACCGGGACAGGGCCCTACAATGAGCAGTTCTTC.

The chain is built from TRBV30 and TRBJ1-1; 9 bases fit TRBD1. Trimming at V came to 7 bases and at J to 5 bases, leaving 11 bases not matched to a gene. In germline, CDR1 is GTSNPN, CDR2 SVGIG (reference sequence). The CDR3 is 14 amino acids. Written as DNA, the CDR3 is TGTGCCTCTAAAGGGACAGGGAGGGGAACTGAAGCTTTCTTT. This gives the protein CASKGTGRGTEAFF.

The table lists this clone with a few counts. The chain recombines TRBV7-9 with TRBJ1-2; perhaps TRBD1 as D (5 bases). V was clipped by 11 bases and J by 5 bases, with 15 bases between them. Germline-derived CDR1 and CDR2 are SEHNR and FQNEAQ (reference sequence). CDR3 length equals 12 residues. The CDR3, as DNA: TGTGCCGGAGGGGATCTCGGGTATGGCTACACCTTC. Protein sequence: CAGGDLGYGYTF.

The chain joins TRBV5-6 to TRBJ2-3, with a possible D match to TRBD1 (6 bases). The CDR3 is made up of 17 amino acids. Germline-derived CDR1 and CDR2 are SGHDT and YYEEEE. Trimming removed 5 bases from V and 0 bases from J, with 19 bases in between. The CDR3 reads CASRFHRAHTSTDTQYF. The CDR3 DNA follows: TGTGCCAGCAGATTTCACAGGGCCCACACCAGCACAGATACGCAGTATTTT.

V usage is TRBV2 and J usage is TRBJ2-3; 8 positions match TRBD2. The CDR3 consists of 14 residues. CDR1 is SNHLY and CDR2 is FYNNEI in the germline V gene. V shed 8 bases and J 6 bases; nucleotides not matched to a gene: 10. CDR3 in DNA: TGTGCCAGCTCAGGAACTAGCGGCGAGGATACGCAGTATTTT. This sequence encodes CASSGTSGEDTQYF.

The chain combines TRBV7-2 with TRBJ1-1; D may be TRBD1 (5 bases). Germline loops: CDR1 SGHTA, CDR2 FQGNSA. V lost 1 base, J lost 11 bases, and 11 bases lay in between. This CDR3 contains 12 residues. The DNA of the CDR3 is TGTGCCAGCAGCTTAGTGGGGGGGTCGGCTTTCTTT. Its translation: CASSLVGGSAFF. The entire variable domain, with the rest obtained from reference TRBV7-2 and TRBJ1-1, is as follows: GAGVSQSPSNKVTEKGKDVELRCDPISGHTALYWYRQSLGQGLEFLIYFQGNSAPDKSGLPSDRFSAERTGGSVSTLTIQRTQQEDSAVYLCASSLVGGSAFFGQGTRLTVV.

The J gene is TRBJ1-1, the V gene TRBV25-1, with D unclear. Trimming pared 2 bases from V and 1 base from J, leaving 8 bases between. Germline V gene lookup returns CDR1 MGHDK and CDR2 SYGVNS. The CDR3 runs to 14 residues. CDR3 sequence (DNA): TGTGCCAGCAGTGAAAGAGGGAGGAACACTGAAGCTTTCTTT. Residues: CASSERGRNTEAFF.

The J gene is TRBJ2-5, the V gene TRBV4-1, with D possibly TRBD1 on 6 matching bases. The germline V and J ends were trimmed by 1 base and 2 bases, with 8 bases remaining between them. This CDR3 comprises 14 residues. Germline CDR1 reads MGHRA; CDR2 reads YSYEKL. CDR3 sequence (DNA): TGCGCCAGCAGCCAAGGGACAGTTCAAGAGACCCAGTACTTC. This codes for CASSQGTVQETQYF.

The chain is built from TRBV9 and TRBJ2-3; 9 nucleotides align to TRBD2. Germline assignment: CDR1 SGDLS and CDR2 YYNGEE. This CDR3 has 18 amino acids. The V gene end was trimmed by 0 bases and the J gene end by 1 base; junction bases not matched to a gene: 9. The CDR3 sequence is CASSVEAGGFWGTDTQYF. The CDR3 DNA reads TGTGCCAGCAGCGTAGAAGCGGGGGGTTTTTGGGGCACAGATACGCAGTATTTT.

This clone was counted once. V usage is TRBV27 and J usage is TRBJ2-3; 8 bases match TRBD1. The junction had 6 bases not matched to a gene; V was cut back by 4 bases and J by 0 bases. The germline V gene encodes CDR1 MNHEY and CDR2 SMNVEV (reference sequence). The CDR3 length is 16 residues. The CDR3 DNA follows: TGTGCCAGCAGTTCTTCTGGACAGGGTAGCACAGATACGCAGTATTTT. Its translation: CASSSSGQGSTDTQYF.

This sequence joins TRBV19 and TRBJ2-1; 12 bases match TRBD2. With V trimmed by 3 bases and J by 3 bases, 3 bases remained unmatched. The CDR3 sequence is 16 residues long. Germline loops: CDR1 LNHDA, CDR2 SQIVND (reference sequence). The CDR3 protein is CASSMTSGSFYNEQFF. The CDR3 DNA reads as TGTGCCAGTAGTATGACTAGCGGGAGTTTCTACAATGAGCAGTTCTTC.

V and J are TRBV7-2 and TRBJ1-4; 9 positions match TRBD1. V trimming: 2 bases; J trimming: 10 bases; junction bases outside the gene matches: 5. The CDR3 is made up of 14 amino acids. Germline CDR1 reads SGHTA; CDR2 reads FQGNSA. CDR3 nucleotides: TGTGCCAGCAGCTTACGGCAGGGACAGGGAAAACTGTTTTTT. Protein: CASSLRQGQGKLFF.

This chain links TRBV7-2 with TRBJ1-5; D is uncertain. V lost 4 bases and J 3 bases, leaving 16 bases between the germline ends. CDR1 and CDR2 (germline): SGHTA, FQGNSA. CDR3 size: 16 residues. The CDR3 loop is CASSSTTLGDNQPQHF. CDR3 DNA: TGTGCCAGCAGCTCGACTACCTTGGGTGACAATCAGCCCCAGCATTTT.

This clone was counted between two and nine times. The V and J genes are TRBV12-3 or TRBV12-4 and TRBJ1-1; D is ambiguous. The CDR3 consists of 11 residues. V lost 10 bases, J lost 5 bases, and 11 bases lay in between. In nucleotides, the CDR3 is TGTGCCACCACTCTTTGGACTGAAGCTTTCTTT. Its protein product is CATTLWTEAFF.

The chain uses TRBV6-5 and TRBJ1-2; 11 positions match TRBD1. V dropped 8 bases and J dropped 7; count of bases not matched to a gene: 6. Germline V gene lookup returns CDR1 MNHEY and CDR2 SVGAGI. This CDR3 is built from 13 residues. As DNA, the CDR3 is TGTGCCAGCGGACGGACAGGGGGCCCTGGCTACACCTTC. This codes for CASGRTGGPGYTF.

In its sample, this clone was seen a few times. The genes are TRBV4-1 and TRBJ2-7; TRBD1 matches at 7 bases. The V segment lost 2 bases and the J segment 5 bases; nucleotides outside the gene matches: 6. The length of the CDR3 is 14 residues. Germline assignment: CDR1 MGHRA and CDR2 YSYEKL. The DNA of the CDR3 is TGCGCCAGCAGCCAAACGACAGGGTCCCACGAGCAGTACGTC. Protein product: CASSQTTGSHEQYV.